This T cell receptor beta chain came from a study of blood T cell repertoires in COVID-19. Sequencing was performed with immunoSEQ multiplex PCR; in TCRdb, only in-frame clones are kept and a portion is missing. The sample has approximately 240,000 clones, roughly 80% seen once. This CDR3 comprises 17 residues. The germline V gene encodes CDR1 SGHTA and CDR2 FQGTGA. V was pared by 1 base and J by 2 bases, with 17 bases between. The chain links TRBV7-3 to TRBJ2-5; D possibly corresponds to TRBD2 (6 bases). The sequence was obtained from a woman aged 25-40 years who had recovered from COVID-19. Sequenced material: peripheral blood. CDR3 nucleotide sequence: TGTGCCAGCAGCTTAAGTTCTTCGGCGGGACCACAAGAGACCCAGTACTTC. This encodes CASSLSSSAGPQETQYF.